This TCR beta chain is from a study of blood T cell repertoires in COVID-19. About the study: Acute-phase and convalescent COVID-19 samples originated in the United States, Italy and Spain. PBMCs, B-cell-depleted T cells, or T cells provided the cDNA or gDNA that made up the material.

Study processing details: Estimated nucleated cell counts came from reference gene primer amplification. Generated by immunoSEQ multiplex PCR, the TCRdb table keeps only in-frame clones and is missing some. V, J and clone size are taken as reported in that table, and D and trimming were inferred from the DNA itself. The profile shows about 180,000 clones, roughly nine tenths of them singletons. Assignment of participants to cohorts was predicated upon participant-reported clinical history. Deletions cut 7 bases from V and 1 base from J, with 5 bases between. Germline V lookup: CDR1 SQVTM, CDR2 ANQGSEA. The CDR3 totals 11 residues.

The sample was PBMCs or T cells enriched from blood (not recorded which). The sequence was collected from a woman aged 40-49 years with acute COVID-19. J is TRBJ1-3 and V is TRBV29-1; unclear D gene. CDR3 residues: CSAASGNTIYF. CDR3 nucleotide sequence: TGCAGCGCGGCGTCTGGAAACACCATATATTTT.